The T cell receptor (beta chain) described here comes from a study of tumor-infiltrating lymphocytes in primary liver carcinoma. Looked up from germline, CDR1 is SEHNR and CDR2 is FQNEAQ (reference sequence). The CDR3 is 16 residues long. Remarks on this clonotype: Its ends do not fully match the called genes, so a read error is possible.

TCR beta cDNA was reverse-transcribed from about 0.45 ug of total RNA. The reaction used a constant-region primer and ProtoScript II reverse transcriptase. Investigators got TCR beta libraries out of three nested multiplex PCR rounds, done with slightly modified ARM-PCR. TRBV1-TRBV30 forward primers paired with a C-beta reverse primer drove the first two PCR rounds, roughly 10 cycles each. TCRdb analysed the multiplex PCR reads with MiXCR anew, one entry per CDR3 protein. The table records about 22,000 distinct CDR3 sequences, 70% to 90% of them present only once. Investigators took RNA and DNA out together from 20-30 mg of unsorted bulk tissue.

The clonotype originates from a woman in her 30s with primary liver carcinoma and hepatitis B virus infection. The chain links TRBV7-9 to TRBJ2-3, with 13 bases matching TRBD2. Sequencing input: liver tumor tissue from sampling region 2. Subset described: tumor region T2, inferior pole. Here the CDR3 reads CASGFWTSGSLNTQYF. CDR3 coding DNA: TGTGCCAGCGGCTTCTGGACTAGCGGGAGTTTAAATACGCAGTATTTT.